This T cell receptor (beta chain) originates from a study of blood T cell repertoires in COVID-19. For the study at large: There were acute and convalescent COVID-19 samples, and they came from the United States, Italy and Spain.

Original data processing: Reference gene primer amplification gave nucleated cell count estimates. Data came from immunoSEQ multiplex PCR; TCRdb stores just in-frame clones and leaves some out. V and J calls and clone size are as listed in that table; D and trimming were resolved from the DNA. The table lists 430,000 or so clones, approximately 88% of them singletons. Donors in Cohort 3 counted as recovered after two negative PCRs, clearance, or symptom resolution. In germline, CDR1 is LGHNA, CDR2 YSLEER. The CDR3 loop spans 20 amino acids. J gave up 2 bases and V 4 bases, and 19 bases lay outside the gene matches. This clone was observed a few times.

The chain uses TRBV4-3 and TRBJ2-5; 10 bases map to TRBD2. The sequence was collected from a woman aged 40 to 50 who had recovered from COVID-19. The sequencing sample was made of PBMCs or T cells enriched from blood (not recorded which). CDR3 DNA sequence: TGCGCCAGCAGCCGTCGGGCGGCTAGCGGGAGAGCGGTGGGACAAGAGACCCAGTACTTC. Encoded protein: CASSRRAASGRAVGQETQYF.